This TCR beta chain is from a study of blood T cells in healthy people across ages. About the study: Template switching recovered approximately one barcoded beta molecule for every two T cells. Findings and limits, study-wide: PBMCs were not sorted, which prevented a conclusive comparison of naive versus antigen-experienced cells. Greater diversity and more naive CD4+ cells were seen in long-lived donors than in aged donors.

This clonotype was observed a single time. No antigen is known for it. A sample-barcoded 5' primer and a J-beta primer mix were used in a second PCR of roughly 6 to 11 cycles. One entry per CDR3 protein results from TCRdb running MiXCR on the 5' RACE reads. The table records about 1.5 million distinct CDR3 sequences, 42% of them present only once. The germline V and J ends were trimmed by 4 bases and 4 bases, with 17 bases remaining between them. The CDR3 is made up of 16 amino acids. Germline loops: CDR1 MGHRA, CDR2 YSYEKL. The clonotype was recovered from a woman in her late teens or twenties in good health. The chain recombines TRBV4-1 with TRBJ1-5; D ambiguous. Sequenced sample: blood. The CDR3 bases are TGCGCCAGCAGCCCCGCAGGAGGGCCTGGGAATCAGCCCCAGCATTTT. Protein product: CASSPAGGPGNQPQHF.